The following is a T cell receptor (beta chain) sequence with its context. The sample holds other DNA sequences that translate to the same CDR3. V lost 1 base and J lost 0, with 7 bases in between. Germline V gives CDR1 SEHNR, CDR2 FQNEAQ (reference sequence). There are 14 residues in the CDR3. The data were produced by immunoSEQ multiplex PCR, yet TCRdb's version contains in-frame clones alone and is incomplete. The sample contains roughly 720,000 clones, 90% of which appear only once. The data are from a study of shared clonotypes between healthy human individuals. Sequencing used memory CD8+ T cells from PBMCs. Subset indicated: CD45RO+ cells pooled with CCR7-negative TemRA cells. The V gene is TRBV7-9, the J gene TRBJ2-7; D may be TRBD1 or TRBD2 (5 bases each). The clonotype originates from a man aged 18 to 35 in good health. Some clones in this sample may be carry-over from other donors' samples. The CDR3 coding sequence is TGTGCCAGCAGCTTAGAGGGGACCTCCTACGAGCAGTACTTC. Translated, it gives CASSLEGTSYEQYF. Full variable domain (outside the CDR3, taken from reference TRBV7-9 and TRBJ2-7): DTGVSQNPRHKITKRGQNVTFRCDPISEHNRLYWYRQTLGQGPEFLTYFQNEAQLEKSRLLSDRFSAERPKGSFSTLEIQRTEQGDSAMYLCASSLEGTSYEQYFGPGTRLTVT.